This T cell receptor beta chain derives from a study of cytomegalovirus exposure and HLA in healthy donors. Study information: Per a later analysis, the 666 first-cohort and fewer than 150 validation repertoires shared one platform. The study's findings and limits: Despite most TCR sequences being rare, some public TCRs occurred in many donors. The finding came from a later analysis; first-cohort TCR clusters tended to co-occur in the roughly 110 validation repertoires. Testing in vitro showed a few CMV-associated chains specific for CMV antigens.

V dropped 3 bases and J dropped 2; count of bases not matched to a gene: 16. The germline V gene has CDR1 LNHNV and CDR2 YYDKDF (reference sequence). This CDR3 is 19 amino acids long. Sequencing used immunoSEQ multiplex PCR; TCRdb keeps in-frame clones, though not all of them. This sample has 200,000 to 300,000 clones, with approximately 90% found just once. Note on this clone: Its antigen remains unknown.

The TCR originated in a man aged 18-30 years in good health and CMV-seronegative. The chain joins TRBV15 to TRBJ2-3, with 8 positions matching TRBD2. The sample comprised PBMCs. CDR3 nucleotides: TGTGCCACCAGCAGCCTATTCGCCCCGGGACTAGGGTACACAGATACGCAGTATTTT. Translating gives CATSSLFAPGLGYTDTQYF.